The clone carrying this T cell receptor (beta chain) was counted between two and nine times. Other nucleotide sequences in the sample specify the same CDR3. These data come from a study of cytomegalovirus exposure and HLA in healthy donors. The PCR contained 60 Vbeta and 13 Jbeta primers. Generated by immunoSEQ multiplex PCR, the TCRdb table keeps only in-frame clones and is missing some. This sample has about 160,000 clones; 80% to 90% occur once, and the top ten carry around 13%. Germline V gives CDR1 SGHTA, CDR2 FQGNSA. CDR3 length: 15 amino acids. V lost 1 base to trimming and J lost 2 bases; unmatched junction nucleotides: 3.

The sample comprised PBMCs. This clonotype was sampled from a woman between 45 and 60 years old in good health and CMV-seronegative. This sequence joins TRBV7-2 and TRBJ2-7; 9 bases fit TRBD2. CDR3 sequence: CASSLVTSGPYEQYF. DNA of the CDR3: TGTGCCAGCAGCTTAGTGACTAGCGGACCCTACGAGCAGTACTTC.